This T cell receptor beta chain was recovered during a study of CD8 T cells in ankylosing spondylitis. Findings and limits, study-wide: It was reported that disease-linked clones were significantly enriched in matched ankylosing spondylitis synovial fluid. Ankylosing spondylitis blood appeared to be characterized by a TCR beta motif of eight or nine highly homologous variants.

One entry per CDR3 protein, called by TCRdb with MiXCR from the 5' RACE reads. Here the sample spans around 480,000 distinct CDR3 sequences, approximately 17% being singletons. This clonotype was seen many times. What it recognizes is unknown. The junction departs from germline at one end; a sequencing error may be responsible. Germline V gene data show CDR1 as SGHTA and CDR2 as FQGNSA. CDR3 size: 14 residues. The receptor was isolated from a male donor with ankylosing spondylitis. Material for sequencing was blood, either unsorted or a sorted T cell fraction (not recorded which). The chain carries TRBV7-2 and TRBJ2-1; 7 bases are shared with TRBD2. CDR3: CASSLGGSYNEQFF. CDR3 sequence (DNA): TGCGCCAGCAGCTTGGGGGGGTCCTACAATGAGCAGTTCTTC.